These T cell receptor beta chains were read from a single sample in a study of blood T cells in healthy people across ages. TCRdb re-analysed the 5' RACE reads in MiXCR, keeping a single row per CDR3 protein. The sample records 700,000 to 900,000 distinct CDR3 sequences, 20% to 30% being singletons. The same specimen was also included in a second study, on T cells of mothers and their children.

Specimen: blood. The source is a boy aged 10-17 years in good health. Both conserved end residues are part of each CDR3. D genes are given only for firm matches. Size is omitted from some rows. Given values are once, few, many or a class for expanded clones.

J gene,V gene,D gene,clone size,CDR3 DNA,CDR3 protein
TRBJ1-2,TRBV30,.,few,TGTGCCTGGAGGCCCCTAGACCCTTCCTATGGCTACACCTTC,CAWRPLDPSYGYTF
TRBJ1-2,TRBV27,.,.,TGTGCCAGCAGTTTATTTCCCGGAAACTATGGCTACACCTTC,CASSLFPGNYGYTF
TRBJ2-1,TRBV14,.,.,TGTGCCAGCAGCCAAGTTCCCCGGAAGTTAAGATCCTACAATGAGCAGTTCTTC,CASSQVPRKLRSYNEQFF
TRBJ2-2,TRBV12-5,TRBD2,few,TGTGCTAGTGGGCTAGCGGGGGGGCCCGCCGGGGAGCTGTTTTTT,CASGLAGGPAGELFF
TRBJ2-1,TRBV7-2,.,.,TGTGCCAGCACCTCTAGCCGACTCAAATACAATGAGCAGTTCTTC,CASTSSRLKYNEQFF
TRBJ2-5,TRBV7-2,TRBD2,.,TGTGCCAGCAGCTTAGAATGGCGGGGGAGCCAAGAGACCCAGTACTTC,CASSLEWRGSQETQYF
TRBJ2-5,TRBV10-3,.,many,TGTGCCATCAGTGAAAGGCTAGCGAGCGAAGAGACCCAGTACTTC,CAISERLASEETQYF
TRBJ2-5,TRBV7-9,.,few,TGTGCCAGCAGCGATACAGGGACCCAAGAGACCCAGTACTTC,CASSDTGTQETQYF
TRBJ1-3,TRBV9,.,few,TGTGCCAGCAGCGTAGACGGGGGGTCTGGAAACACCATATATTTT,CASSVDGGSGNTIYF
TRBJ2-7,TRBV7-9,TRBD1,.,TGTGCCAGCAGCTATGACAGGGGATCCTACGAGCAGTACTTC,CASSYDRGSYEQYF
TRBJ2-1,TRBV20-1,.,.,TGCAGTGCTAGATCGGGATCGAATGAGCAGTTCTTC,CSARSGSNEQFF
TRBJ2-1,TRBV6-5,.,.,TGTGCCAGCAGTTACTCGGGAGAGCAGTTCTTC,CASSYSGEQFF
TRBJ2-7,TRBV3-1,TRBD2,few,TGTGCCAGCAGCCCTGCCTCGGGACTAAACTACGAGCAGTACTTC,CASSPASGLNYEQYF
TRBJ2-7,TRBV29-1,.,few,TGCAGCGTTGAATCGGCCAGTCCCTCCTACGAGCAGTACTTC,CSVESASPSYEQYF
TRBJ2-5,TRBV11-2,.,few,TGTGCCAGCAGCTCGGAGAAACCCTGGGAGACCCAGTACTTC,CASSSEKPWETQYF
TRBJ1-5,TRBV19,TRBD1,.,TGTGCCAGTAGTATAGGCTGGACAGGGTACAATCAGCCCCAGCATTTT,CASSIGWTGYNQPQHF
TRBJ2-5,TRBV29-1,.,.,TGCAGCGAGATAGCCTGGGAGACCCAGTACTTC,CSEIAWETQYF
TRBJ1-5,TRBV19,.,once,TGTGCCAGTATGGGGGGGGTTGGGCTTATCAATCAGCCCCAGCATTTT,CASMGGVGLINQPQHF
TRBJ1-4,TRBV6-1,TRBD1,.,TGTGCCAGCAGCCAGGGGTTTGGACAGGAAAATGAAAAACTGTTTTTT,CASSQGFGQENEKLFF
TRBJ2-7,TRBV25-1,.,.,TGTGCCAGCACTTTTCGGGACGGCTACGAGCAGTACTTC,CASTFRDGYEQYF
TRBJ2-7,TRBV9,.,.,TGTGCCAGCAGCGTTGGGGGGCCCTCCTCCTACGAGCAGTACTTC,CASSVGGPSSYEQYF
TRBJ1-1,TRBV6-2/TRBV6-3,.,.,TGTGCCAGCAGTTACCAGGGTACGGTGGGGACTGAAGCTTTCTTT,CASSYQGTVGTEAFF
TRBJ2-1,TRBV24-1,.,.,TGTGCCACCATGGCGGGTAACTACAATGAGCAGTTCTTC,CATMAGNYNEQFF
TRBJ2-1,TRBV5-1,TRBD1,few,TGCGCCAGCAGCCTACCGGGACAGGGGGGCAATGAGCAGTTCTTC,CASSLPGQGGNEQFF
TRBJ2-1,TRBV6-5,.,once,TGTGCCAGCAGTCCGGATGTCAATGAGCAGTTCTTC,CASSPDVNEQFF
TRBJ1-3,TRBV6-5,.,few,TGTGCCAGCAGTTACGGAGGCCCTTGGGGCGTCCAGGCTGGAAACACCATATATTTT,CASSYGGPWGVQAGNTIYF
TRBJ1-1,TRBV5-1,.,many,TGCGCCAGCAGCTTCCAGGGGAACACTGAAGCTTTCTTT,CASSFQGNTEAFF
TRBJ2-1,TRBV10-3,TRBD1,.,TGTGCCATCAGGCCCACCGGGACAGGGACCTACAATGAGCAGTTCTTC,CAIRPTGTGTYNEQFF
TRBJ2-1,TRBV20-1,.,.,TGCAGTTGGGACCCCCCCGGGGGTGGTGAGCAGTTCTTC,CSWDPPGGGEQFF
TRBJ2-1,TRBV13,.,many,TGTGCCAGCAGCCCGGGGGCCTACAATGAGCAGTTCTTC,CASSPGAYNEQFF
TRBJ2-6,TRBV5-1,TRBD1,few,TGCGCCAGCAGCGAGGGACAGGGCCCTGGGGCCAACGTCCTGACTTTC,CASSEGQGPGANVLTF
TRBJ2-6,TRBV3-1,.,.,TGTGCCAGCAGCCAAACCCCTACTGGGGCCAACGTCCTGACTTTC,CASSQTPTGANVLTF
TRBJ2-4,TRBV20-1,.,few,TGCAGTGCTAGAGATCTCGGGCCGGGTAACATTCAGTACTTC,CSARDLGPGNIQYF
TRBJ1-1,TRBV20-1,.,.,TGCAGTGCTAGAGCTCAGGGGAACACTGAAGCTTTCTTT,CSARAQGNTEAFF
TRBJ2-1,TRBV9,.,few,TGTGCCAGCAGCGTAGTCGGAACGGGGAACTACAATGAGCAGTTCTTC,CASSVVGTGNYNEQFF
TRBJ2-5,TRBV4-1,TRBD1,few,TGCGCCAGCAGCCATGGGGGACAGGGACCACAAGAGACCCAGTACTTC,CASSHGGQGPQETQYF
TRBJ1-2,TRBV7-9,.,.,TGTGCCAGCAGTCGACCGGAGCGAAGCTATGGCTACACCTTC,CASSRPERSYGYTF
TRBJ2-2,TRBV20-1,TRBD1,.,TGCAGTCCCCAGGGTGACAGGGGCACCGGGGAGCTGTTTTTT,CSPQGDRGTGELFF
TRBJ2-7,TRBV6-1,.,many,TGTGCCAGCAGTGAACCCTACGAGCAGTACTTC,CASSEPYEQYF
TRBJ1-6,TRBV6-1,TRBD1,.,TGTGCCAGCAGACACCCTCTCCGGGACAGTTATAATTCACCCCTCCACTTT,CASRHPLRDSYNSPLHF